This T cell receptor beta chain originates from a study of blood T cell repertoires in COVID-19. In the study's own analysis: Researchers report that nucleated cell counts were estimated from reference gene primer amplification. Libraries were prepared by immunoSEQ multiplex PCR; TCRdb keeps only in-frame clonotypes and omits some of them. V, J and clone size are taken as reported in that table, and D and trimming were inferred from the DNA itself. Among about 190,000 clones listed, more than 75% were seen once. Sequencing used peripheral blood. This TCR was recovered from a woman aged 70-85 years with COVID-19, enrolled during active disease.

The CDR3 reads CASSQDSGVVETQYF. CDR3 DNA: TGTGCCAGCAGCCAAGACTCGGGAGTCGTGGAGACCCAGTACTTC. The V gene is TRBV3-1 (or the pseudogene TRBV3-2), the J gene TRBJ2-5, with D perhaps matching TRBD2 (6 bases). CDR3 length: 15 residues. Trimming removed 0 bases at V and 5 bases at J, with 13 bases between. Germline V gives CDR1 LGHDT, CDR2 YNNKEL (reference sequence).